This passage covers 27 T cell receptor beta chains from one sample sequenced in a study of pediatric ulcerative colitis. Profiled with immunoSEQ multiplex PCR; TCRdb holds only in-frame clones, not every one. The repertoire holds 35,000 to 45,000 clones, approximately 87% seen once, with 20% to 25% in the top ten. The sequencing sample was made of blood. These receptors all stem from a girl between 5 and 17 years old with moderate ulcerative colitis.

This clone showed up just a few times. The chain recombines TRBV7-2 with TRBJ1-1; D is possibly TRBD1 (5 bases). Trimming removed 3 bases at V and 1 base at J, with 9 bases between. Germline V lookup: CDR1 SGHTA, CDR2 FQGNSA. The CDR3 is 14 amino acids. The chain's CDR3 is CASSLQTGNTEAFF. CDR3 nucleotide sequence: TGTGCCAGCAGCTTGCAAACAGGGAACACTGAAGCTTTCTTT.

V and J are TRBV10-2 and TRBJ2-7; 7 bases align to TRBD1. This CDR3 region has 17 residues. The germline V gene encodes CDR1 WSHSY and CDR2 SAAADI. With V trimmed by 6 bases and J by 0 bases, 14 bases remained unmatched. The CDR3 spells CASRDLRDRPLSYEQYF. The CDR3 coding sequence is TGCGCCAGCAGGGACCTTCGGGACAGACCCCTCTCCTACGAGCAGTACTTC.

The chain couples TRBV6-1 to TRBJ1-1, with D maybe TRBD1 (5 bases). CDR1 is MNHNS and CDR2 is SASEGT in the germline V gene. Trimming removed 3 bases at V and 6 bases at J, with 8 bases between. The CDR3 runs to 12 residues. This chain's CDR3 is CASSDRVAEAFF. The CDR3 region has the DNA TGTGCCAGCAGTGACAGGGTCGCTGAAGCTTTCTTT.

V usage is TRBV29-1 and J usage is TRBJ2-3, with 9 bases lining up with TRBD2. V gave up 2 bases and J gave up 2 bases; unmatched junction bases: 8. CDR1 is SQVTM, CDR2 ANQGSEA, per germline. This CDR3 has 16 amino acids. The CDR3 coding sequence is TGCAGCGTTGAACTGATACTAGCGGGCCCCACAGATACGCAGTATTTT. It codes for CSVELILAGPTDTQYF.

This chain uses TRBV28 with TRBJ2-7; either TRBD1 or TRBD2 may fit D (5 bases each). Germline CDR1 is MDHEN and CDR2 is SYDVKM. Trimming stripped 2 bases from V and 1 base from J, with 15 bases between. The CDR3 is 16 amino acids. The CDR3 sequence is CASSLELGTTSYEQYF. The CDR3 coding sequence is TGTGCCAGCAGTTTAGAATTAGGGACGACGTCCTACGAGCAGTACTTC.

V and J are TRBV5-4 and TRBJ2-5, with a possible D match to TRBD1 (6 bases). The CDR3 length is 16 residues. V lost 0 bases, J lost 5 bases, and 17 bases lay in between. The germline V gene has CDR1 SGHNT and CDR2 YYREEE (reference sequence). The CDR3 nucleotides read TGTGCCAGCAGCTTGGGAGCAGGGGCTGGACGGGAGACCCAGTACTTC. This gives the protein CASSLGAGAGRETQYF.

This chain connects TRBV5-5 to TRBJ2-7; TRBD1 matches 9 bases. CDR1 SGHKS and CDR2 YYEKEE come from the germline V gene (reference sequence). V lost 4 bases and J lost 7; bases outside the gene matches: 15. This CDR3 is 16 amino acids long. Written as DNA, the CDR3 is TGTGCCAGCAGCCTACGTGGGACAGGGCTATTTTTGGAGCAGTACTTC. Translated: CASSLRGTGLFLEQYF.

The rearrangement uses TRBV10-3 and TRBJ1-2; 8 positions agree with TRBD1. Germline CDR1 and CDR2: ENHRY and SYGVKD. With V trimmed by 0 bases and J by 1 base, 4 bases remained unmatched. The CDR3 spans 16 residues. DNA of the CDR3: TGTGCCATCAGTGAGTCTCGGACAGGGTATAACTATGGCTACACCTTC. It encodes CAISESRTGYNYGYTF.

The genes are TRBV7-9 and TRBJ2-7; 8 bases fit TRBD1. The CDR3 covers 13 residues. Germline CDR1 reads SEHNR; CDR2 reads FQNEAQ (reference sequence). The trim removed 5 bases at V and 2 bases at J, leaving 2 bases unmatched. The CDR3 nucleotides are TGTGCCAGCAGCGGACAGGGAACCTACGAGCAGTACTTC. This translates into CASSGQGTYEQYF. The entire variable domain, with the rest obtained from reference TRBV7-9 and TRBJ2-7, is as follows: DTGVSQNPRHKITKRGQNVTFRCDPISEHNRLYWYRQTLGQGPEFLTYFQNEAQLEKSRLLSDRFSAERPKGSFSTLEIQRTEQGDSAMYLCASSGQGTYEQYFGPGTRLTVT.

V and J are TRBV5-1 and TRBJ2-3; D possibly matches TRBD1 or TRBD2 (5 bases each). V lost 2 bases, J lost 2 bases, and 9 bases lay in between. CDR1 SGHRS and CDR2 YFSETQ come from the germline V gene. The CDR3 has 14 amino acids. The CDR3 nucleotides read TGCGCCAGCAGCTTTTCGGGGCCCACAGATACGCAGTATTTT. It translates to CASSFSGPTDTQYF.

This chain uses TRBV27 with TRBJ1-6; no firm D call. CDR3 length: 16 amino acids. With 6 bases removed from V and 7 bases from J, the gap between germline ends came to 19 bases. Looked up from germline, CDR1 is MNHEY and CDR2 is SMNVEV (reference sequence). The CDR3 is CASSYHQGIGNSPLHF. The DNA of the CDR3 is TGTGCCAGCAGCTATCACCAAGGTATCGGGAATTCACCCCTCCACTTT.

The gene calls are TRBV30 and TRBJ2-7; 10 positions agree with TRBD1. This CDR3 has 14 residues. Germline lookup yields CDR1 GTSNPN and CDR2 SVGIG (reference sequence). J lost 2 bases, V lost 5 bases, and 6 bases had no gene match. The CDR3 protein is CAWASDRGPYEQYF. CDR3 nucleotides: TGTGCCTGGGCTTCCGACAGGGGGCCCTACGAGCAGTACTTC.

The chain recombines TRBV11-2 with TRBJ2-1; no definite D call. Trimming took off 7 bases at V and 4 bases at J, with 20 bases between the two ends. From germline, CDR1 is SGHAT and CDR2 FQNNGV. The CDR3 loop spans 16 amino acids. CDR3 sequence reads: CASTSYPIELYNEQFF. The CDR3 DNA follows: TGTGCCAGCACCTCCTACCCTATAGAACTTTACAATGAGCAGTTCTTC.

The V gene is TRBV15, the J gene TRBJ1-1, with 9 bases lining up with TRBD1. V was pared by 3 bases and J by 6 bases, with 11 bases of the junction left unmatched. This CDR3 comprises 16 residues. Per germline, CDR1 LNHNV and CDR2 YYDKDF (reference sequence). This chain's CDR3 is CATSSTGTGSVPEAFF. The CDR3 DNA is TGTGCCACCAGCAGCACCGGGACAGGGTCTGTTCCTGAAGCTTTCTTT.

The CDR3, as DNA: TGTGCCTGGACCCGAATCAGGGGAACGAACACTGAAGCTTTCTTT. Translation: CAWTRIRGTNTEAFF. The chain uses TRBV30 and TRBJ1-1; possibly TRBD1 for D (6 bases). The germline gives CDR1 GTSNPN, CDR2 SVGIG (reference sequence). The V end was cut by 4 bases, the J end by 1 base, with 16 bases between. This CDR3 spans 15 amino acids.

This chain connects TRBV30 to TRBJ1-4, with no clear D. V was clipped by 0 bases and J by 0 bases, with 8 bases between them. Germline CDR1 is GTSNPN and CDR2 is SVGIG (reference sequence). The CDR3 sequence is 15 residues long. The CDR3 sequence is CAWSVLRATNEKLFF. DNA for the CDR3: TGTGCCTGGAGTGTACTTCGTGCAACTAATGAAAAACTGTTTTTT. The full variable domain, rest sourced from reference TRBV30 and TRBJ1-4, is SQTIHQWPATLVQPVGSPLSLECTVEGTSNPNLYWYRQAAGRGLQLLFYSVGIGQISSEVPQNLSASRPQDRQFILSSKKLLLSDSGFYLCAWSVLRATNEKLFFGSGTQLSVL.

The CDR3 loop is CSVEFEQFF. The CDR3, as DNA: TGCAGCGTTGAGTTTGAGCAGTTCTTC. The rearrangement links TRBV29-1 to TRBJ2-1; D gene uncertain. Germline assignment: CDR1 SQVTM and CDR2 ANQGSEA. The V end was cut by 3 bases, the J end by 9 bases, with 3 bases between. The CDR3 spans 9 residues.

The chain couples TRBV5-1 to TRBJ1-4; D is uncertain. Germline V gene sequence: CDR1 SGHRS, CDR2 YFSETQ. The CDR3 extends over 17 amino acids. V lost 1 base and J lost 7, with 20 bases in between. DNA for the CDR3: TGCGCCAGCAGCTTGTCTGTGCTCTCACGAGTGGGTGAAAAACTGTTTTTT. Translated, it gives CASSLSVLSRVGEKLFF. The whole variable domain, remainder taken from reference TRBV5-1 and TRBJ1-4, is KAGVTQTPRYLIKTRGQQVTLSCSPISGHRSVSWYQQTPGQGLQFLFEYFSETQRNKGNFPGRFSGRQFSNSRSEMNVSTLELGDSALYLCASSLSVLSRVGEKLFFGSGTQLSVL.

The rearrangement joins TRBV11-2 to TRBJ1-3, with D uncertain. V lost 1 base and J 2 bases, leaving 6 bases between the germline ends. The CDR3 is made up of 14 amino acids. The germline gives CDR1 SGHAT, CDR2 FQNNGV. CDR3 DNA sequence: TGTGCCAGCAGCTTAGTAGGGACTGGAAACACCATATATTTT. The encoded protein is CASSLVGTGNTIYF. Based on the CDR3 plus reference TRBV11-2 and TRBJ1-3, the full variable domain is EAGVAQSPRYKIIEKRQSVAFWCNPISGHATLYWYQQILGQGPKLLIQFQNNGVVDDSQLPKDRFSAERLKGVDSTLKIQPAKLEDSAVYLCASSLVGTGNTIYFGEGSWLTVV.

V is TRBV7-2 and J is TRBJ2-7; no clear D. Germline CDR1 and CDR2: SGHTA and FQGNSA. V was clipped by 1 base and J by 3 bases, with 4 bases between them. The CDR3 has 12 amino acids. The CDR3 bases are TGTGCCAGCAGCTTAGGGGACTACGAGCAGTACTTC. This translates into CASSLGDYEQYF.

This sequence joins TRBV4-2 and TRBJ2-1; D possibly matches TRBD1 or TRBD2 (5 bases each). Per germline, CDR1 LGHNA and CDR2 YNFKEQ. The CDR3 totals 15 residues. V was cut by 4 bases and J by 4 bases, with 14 bases left in between. The CDR3 sequence is CASSPARGQYNEQFF. CDR3 DNA: TGTGCCAGCAGCCCAGCGAGGGGCCAGTACAATGAGCAGTTCTTC.

The chain carries TRBV6-1 and TRBJ2-5; D tentatively reads TRBD1 or TRBD2 (5 bases each). Trimming shortened V by 2 bases and J by 5 bases, and 9 bases separated the two germline ends. CDR1 and CDR2 (germline): MNHNS, SASEGT. This CDR3 has 13 residues. CDR3 in amino acids: CASSEIWGETQYF. CDR3 DNA sequence: TGTGCCAGCAGTGAAATATGGGGGGAGACCCAGTACTTC.

The chain recombines TRBV2 with TRBJ1-2; 7 nucleotides align to TRBD1. After removal of 5 bases from V and 2 bases from J, the junction contained 2 bases not matched to a gene. This CDR3 comprises 13 residues. Germline V lookup: CDR1 SNHLY, CDR2 FYNNEI. CDR3 sequence reads: CASSWTGNYGYTF. The DNA for the CDR3 is TGTGCCAGCAGTTGGACAGGCAACTATGGCTACACCTTC.

The chain carries TRBV25-1 and TRBJ2-1, with 7 nucleotides matching TRBD2. This CDR3 is built from 15 residues. After removal of 1 base from V and 8 bases from J, the junction contained 8 bases not matched to a gene. Germline V lookup: CDR1 MGHDK, CDR2 SYGVNS. CDR3 loop: CASSEFRQAGDEQFF. CDR3 in DNA: TGTGCCAGCAGTGAATTCCGCCAGGCGGGGGATGAGCAGTTCTTC. Full variable domain (outside the CDR3, taken from reference TRBV25-1 and TRBJ2-1): EADIYQTPRYLVIGTGKKITLECSQTMGHDKMYWYQQDPGMELHLIHYSYGVNSTEKGDLSSESTVSRIRTEHFPLTLESARPSHTSQYLCASSEFRQAGDEQFFGPGTRLTVL.

This sequence joins TRBV18 and TRBJ1-5; TRBD1 matches 8 bases. This CDR3 is 14 amino acids long. With V trimmed by 3 bases and J by 3 bases, 1 base remained unmatched. From germline, CDR1 is KGHSH and CDR2 LQKENI. The CDR3 sequence: CASSPGQDNQPQHF. CDR3 nucleotide sequence: TGTGCCAGCTCACCGGGACAGGACAATCAGCCCCAGCATTTT.

This rearrangement joins TRBV4-2 to TRBJ2-7; 13 bases are shared with TRBD2. Germline V gene sequence: CDR1 LGHNA, CDR2 YNFKEQ. J gave up 1 base and V 2 bases, and 2 bases lay outside the gene matches. This CDR3 is 16 amino acids long. In DNA, the CDR3 is TGTGCCAGCAGCCAAACTAGCGGGGGGGCTTCCTACGAGCAGTACTTC. The encoded protein is CASSQTSGGASYEQYF.

This chain links TRBV29-1 with TRBJ2-7; D remains unclear. Trimming left V 4 bases short and J 1 base short, with 8 bases between. This CDR3 region has 12 residues. CDR1 is SQVTM and CDR2 is ANQGSEA in the germline V gene. The CDR3 coding sequence is TGCAGCGTTGGTGGCAGTTCCTACGAGCAGTACTTC. Translation: CSVGGSSYEQYF.